The 5 T cell receptor beta chains in this list originate from one sample, sequenced in a study of metastatic and nonmetastatic thyroid tumors (dated by TCRdb to 2018 to 2020). The library was prepared using PCR. Sequencer: Illumina HiSeq 4000. TCRdb trimmed public reads at Q25 via fastp, called clones via MiXCR and kept in-frame beta chains. This sample comprises 32,000 or so clones, 15% to 20% of them detected only once. Jointly, the top ten make up roughly 6% of the sample. None of the patients had been given any treatment before thyroid surgery. Sequenced material: blood. These receptors were obtained from a male donor with papillary thyroid cancer or a benign thyroid nodule (not recorded which). Some clones in this sample may be carry-over from other donors' samples.

This clone was counted at least ten times. A much larger clone is a single base away; this may be a read error. The same CDR3 arises from other DNA sequences in this sample as well. The chain is built from TRBV19 and TRBJ1-2; a possible D gene is TRBD1 (5 bases). Germline lookup yields CDR1 LNHDA and CDR2 SQIVND (reference sequence). The CDR3 is 12 amino acids. In DNA form, the CDR3 reads TGTGCCAGCAGTATCGGGGACCATGGCTACACCTTC. Translating gives CASSIGDHGYTF. The variable domain in full, with the rest retrieved from reference TRBV19 and TRBJ1-2, is DGGITQSPKYLFRKEGQNVTLSCEQNLNHDAMYWYRQDPGQGLRLIYYSQIVNDFQKGDIAEGYSVSREKKESFPLTVTSAQKNPTAFYLCASSIGDHGYTFGSGTRLTVV.

Comments on this clone: The junction departs from germline at one end; a sequencing error may be responsible. The V and J genes are TRBV9 and TRBJ2-3; perhaps TRBD2 as D (5 bases). The V gene's germline CDR1 is SGDLS and CDR2 YYNGEE. This CDR3 contains 15 residues. The CDR3 DNA reads as TGTGCCAGCAGCAAGACCGCGGGTCAGGCAGATACTCAGTATTTT. Translating it yields CASSKTAGQADTQYF.

The J gene is TRBJ1-3, the V gene TRBV4-1; D gene uncertain. The V and J ends lost 1 base and 4 bases respectively, with 11 bases between them. The CDR3 extends over 15 amino acids. From germline, CDR1 is MGHRA and CDR2 YSYEKL. The DNA for the CDR3 is TGCGCCAGCAGCCAAGTACGGCATGGAGGAAACACCATATATTTT. Amino acids: CASSQVRHGGNTIYF.

This clone was picked up many times. This sequence joins TRBV11-2 and TRBJ1-3, with 9 nucleotides matching TRBD1. Germline assignment: CDR1 SGHAT and CDR2 FQNNGV. V dropped 1 base and J dropped 4; count of bases not matched to a gene: 5. The CDR3 loop spans 16 amino acids. The CDR3 loop reads CASSLGGQGPGNTIYF. Here the CDR3 DNA reads TGTGCCAGCAGCTTAGGGGGACAGGGCCCAGGAAACACCATATATTTT.

This clone was counted at least ten times. The chain joins TRBV6-2 or TRBV6-3 to TRBJ1-5; D unresolved. V was shortened by 4 bases and J by 1 base, with 8 bases between the two germline ends. The CDR3 length is 14 residues. Germline CDR1 MNHEY, CDR2 SVGEGT. CDR3 in amino acids: CASSLNPSNQPQHF. CDR3 sequence (DNA): TGTGCCAGCAGTTTGAACCCCAGCAATCAGCCCCAGCATTTT.